Presented here are 32 T cell receptor beta chains from one specimen sequenced in a study of cytomegalovirus exposure and HLA in healthy donors (dated 2017 in TCRdb). Library prep was done by the immunoSEQ multiplex PCR assay. The multiplex PCR relied on a mix of 60 forward primers for TCR Vbeta segments and 13 reverse primers for TCR Jbeta segments. TCRdb obtained this table from immuneACCESS and retained in-frame rearrangements with V and J assigned. These tables miss some clones; where compared with another copy, unresolved V genes account for less than half of the shortfall, and the remainder is unexplained. The table for this sample lists 95,000 to 150,000 clones; 70% to 80% of them were counted only once. 4% of the sample is in the top ten clones. Sequencing was performed on PBMCs. These receptors came from a man aged 40-49 years in good health and CMV-seropositive.

This chain connects TRBV9 to TRBJ2-3, with 10 bases fitting TRBD1. The CDR3 loop spans 15 amino acids. V shed 4 bases and J 4 bases; nucleotides not matched to a gene: 6. Germline loops: CDR1 SGDLS, CDR2 YYNGEE. The CDR3 spells CASSPRDRGADTQYF. The DNA of the CDR3 is TGTGCCAGCAGCCCTCGGGACAGGGGAGCAGATACGCAGTATTTT.

The rearrangement links TRBV7-2 to TRBJ2-2; 8 bases are shared with TRBD2. After removal of 4 bases from V and 2 bases from J, the junction contained 15 bases not matched to a gene. Looked up from germline, CDR1 is SGHTA and CDR2 is FQGNSA. This CDR3 region has 19 residues. The DNA for the CDR3 is TGTGCCAGCAGCTCTCAAAATACCGCTAGCGGGTTTAACACCGGGGAGCTGTTTTTT. Translating it yields CASSSQNTASGFNTGELFF.

A note on this clone: The sample holds other DNA sequences that translate to the same CDR3. DNA for the CDR3: TGTGCCACCAGCCGAGGGGGAGGCTCCTACAATGAGCAGTTCTTC. Translated, it gives CATSRGGGSYNEQFF. This chain connects TRBV15 to TRBJ2-1; either TRBD1 or TRBD2 may fit D (6 bases each). The CDR3 is 15 amino acids. V was shortened by 5 bases and J by 0 bases, with 11 bases between the two germline ends. CDR1 and CDR2 from the germline V gene are LNHNV and YYDKDF (reference sequence).

This clone was counted a few times. CDR3: CASSQDWGRASDTQYF. As DNA, the CDR3 is TGCGCCAGCAGCCAAGACTGGGGGAGGGCCTCCGATACGCAGTATTTT. The chain links TRBV4-3 to TRBJ2-3, with 7 bases identical to TRBD2. The CDR3 spans 16 residues. V lost 0 bases to trimming and J lost 6 bases; unmatched junction nucleotides: 9. In germline, CDR1 is LGHNA, CDR2 YSLEER.

V and J are TRBV18 and TRBJ1-2, with D perhaps matching TRBD1 (5 bases). CDR1 and CDR2 (germline): KGHSH, LQKENI. With 3 bases removed from V and 5 bases from J, the gap between germline ends came to 7 bases. The CDR3 is made up of 12 amino acids. CDR3 region: CASSPDRYGYTF. CDR3 in DNA: TGTGCCAGCTCACCCGACAGATATGGCTACACCTTC.

The chain uses TRBV21-1 and TRBJ2-7; the table's D call, TRBD2, was not checked against the DNA. TRBV21-1 is a listed pseudogene. This CDR3 is 15 amino acids long. The CDR3 loop is CASSKPDWKEDEQYF. As DNA, the CDR3 is TGTGCCAGCAGCAAACCCGACTGGAAGGAGGACGAGCAGTACTTC.

The chain has TRBV28 and TRBJ2-7, with 9 bases aligning to TRBD2. V lost 6 bases and J lost 4; bases outside the gene matches: 10. The CDR3 runs 15 residues. Per the germline V gene, CDR1 is MDHEN and CDR2 is SYDVKM. The CDR3 region is CASSLHVTSGYEQYF. The DNA of the CDR3 is TGTGCCAGCAGCCTCCATGTGACTAGCGGTTACGAGCAGTACTTC.

The V call is TRBV6-1, the J call TRBJ1-4; 7 nucleotides line up with TRBD1. The CDR3 has 15 residues. V dropped 6 bases and J dropped 11; count of bases not matched to a gene: 15. Germline values: CDR1 MNHNS, CDR2 SASEGT. This CDR3 reads CASSSDDREVFKLFF. The CDR3 DNA reads TGTGCCAGCAGCTCGGACGACAGGGAAGTATTCAAACTGTTTTTT.

This chain joins TRBV4-3 and TRBJ1-1; TRBD1 might be the D (5 bases). The length of the CDR3 is 16 residues. The germline CDR1 and CDR2 sequences are LGHNA and YSLEER. The V and J ends lost 0 bases and 0 bases respectively, with 11 bases between them. This CDR3 is CASSQDHDSMNTEAFF. In nucleotides, the CDR3 is TGCGCCAGCAGCCAAGATCATGACAGTATGAACACTGAAGCTTTCTTT.

The rearrangement uses TRBV6-5 and TRBJ2-1; maybe TRBD2 (6 bases). Trimming left V 8 bases short and J 7 bases short, with 15 bases between. The V gene's germline CDR1 is MNHEY and CDR2 SVGAGI. The CDR3 loop spans 13 amino acids. The CDR3 region has the DNA TGTGCCAGCGTAGGACTAATTACTAATGAGCAGTTCTTC. It is translated as CASVGLITNEQFF.

This clone was seen a handful of times. The chain has TRBV6-5 and TRBJ1-6, with D unclear. CDR1 MNHEY and CDR2 SVGAGI come from the germline V gene. V was pared by 0 bases and J by 7 bases, with 10 bases between. The CDR3 totals 15 residues. The CDR3 sequence: CASSYSQIQNSPLHF. DNA for the CDR3: TGTGCCAGCAGTTACTCCCAAATCCAGAATTCACCCCTCCACTTT.

The V gene is TRBV28, the J gene TRBJ2-1; 8 bases match TRBD2. Trimming removed 1 base from V and 0 bases from J; junction bases left unmatched: 5. CDR1 is MDHEN, CDR2 SYDVKM, per germline. This CDR3 has 17 amino acids. The CDR3 region has the DNA TGTGCCAGCAGTTTATATGCGGGAGGCACCTCCTACAATGAGCAGTTCTTC. Its translation is CASSLYAGGTSYNEQFF.

This chain joins TRBV28 and TRBJ1-1; 7 positions match TRBD1. V was pared by 7 bases and J by 5 bases, with 16 bases of the junction left unmatched. This CDR3 is 16 amino acids long. Germline V gene lookup returns CDR1 MDHEN and CDR2 SYDVKM. CDR3 residues: CASTTWRGGPATEAFF. The CDR3 DNA sequence: TGTGCCAGCACCACCTGGAGAGGGGGCCCTGCTACTGAAGCTTTCTTT.

This chain uses TRBV5-1 with TRBJ2-5; 7 bases match TRBD1. Losses at the gene ends were 0 bases for V and 3 bases for J; bases not matched to a gene: 5. The CDR3 extends over 15 amino acids. Germline CDR1 SGHRS, CDR2 YFSETQ. This CDR3 is CASSLAGTAKETQYF. The CDR3 region has the DNA TGCGCCAGCAGCTTGGCGGGGACAGCTAAAGAGACCCAGTACTTC.

The gene calls are TRBV2 and TRBJ2-1, with D perhaps TRBD2 (6 bases). The CDR3 covers 14 residues. Per the germline V gene, CDR1 is SNHLY and CDR2 is FYNNEI. Deletions cut 7 bases from V and 5 bases from J, with 15 bases between. Here the CDR3 reads CASNVAGPNNEQFF. The CDR3 nucleotides read TGTGCCAGCAATGTGGCGGGGCCTAACAATGAGCAGTTCTTC.

This clone was found a few times. The rearrangement links TRBV5-6 to TRBJ2-5; no clear D. Germline-derived CDR1 and CDR2 are SGHDT and YYEEEE. The CDR3 spans 14 residues. The ends were cut back, 1 base at V and 6 bases at J, with 13 bases in the middle. The chain's CDR3 is CASSLSAGRKTQYF. In DNA form, the CDR3 reads TGTGCCAGCAGCTTGTCGGCAGGCCGGAAGACCCAGTACTTC.

This clone was seen a single time. V and J are TRBV6-6 and TRBJ1-6; D is ambiguous. The V end lost 8 bases, the J end lost 5 bases, and 13 bases lay between the germline ends. Germline CDR1 is MNHNY and CDR2 is SVGAGI (reference sequence). This CDR3 has 14 residues. CDR3 loop: CASQVGTNNSPLHF. As DNA, the CDR3 is TGTGCCAGCCAGGTTGGCACCAATAATTCACCCCTCCACTTT.

This chain uses TRBV30 with TRBJ1-1; D remains unclear. Germline-derived CDR1 and CDR2 are GTSNPN and SVGIG (reference sequence). This CDR3 contains 13 residues. Trimming stripped 0 bases from V and 3 bases from J, with 8 bases between. CDR3 bases: TGTGCCTGGAGTGTTAATCGGGACACTGAAGCTTTCTTT. It specifies CAWSVNRDTEAFF.

The chain is built from TRBV15 and TRBJ2-1, with TRBD2 matching over 12 bases. The CDR3 runs to 20 residues. From germline, CDR1 is LNHNV and CDR2 YYDKDF (reference sequence). Losses at the gene ends were 0 bases for V and 2 bases for J; bases not matched to a gene: 11. The DNA of the CDR3 is TGTGCCACCAGCAGAGATAGGGCTAGCGGGGGGGAACGAACCTACAATGAGCAGTTCTTC. Translating it yields CATSRDRASGGERTYNEQFF.

The rearrangement joins TRBV15 to TRBJ2-1; maybe TRBD1 (6 bases). The germline V and J ends were trimmed by 0 bases and 8 bases, with 11 bases remaining between them. The germline V gene has CDR1 LNHNV and CDR2 YYDKDF (reference sequence). The CDR3 sequence is 14 residues long. As DNA, the CDR3 is TGTGCCACCAGCAGAGATCAGGGGTGGGATGAGCAGTTCTTC. Amino acids: CATSRDQGWDEQFF. The complete variable domain, with remaining parts taken from reference TRBV15 and TRBJ2-1, reads DAMVIQNPRYQVTQFGKPVTLSCSQTLNHNVMYWYQQKSSQAPKLLFHYYDKDFNNEADTPDNFQSRRPNTSFCFLDIRSPGLGDTAMYLCATSRDQGWDEQFFGPGTRLTVL.

This chain joins TRBV9 and TRBJ1-5; TRBD1 agrees at 10 bases. The CDR3 covers 15 residues. Germline CDR1 is SGDLS and CDR2 is YYNGEE. J lost 6 bases, V lost 0 bases, and 3 bases had no gene match. CDR3 nucleotide sequence: TGTGCCAGCAGCGTAGGGACAGGGGGGCTTCAGCCCCAGCATTTT. Amino acid sequence: CASSVGTGGLQPQHF.

The chain couples TRBV5-5 to TRBJ1-1; TRBD1 might be the D (5 bases). V dropped 3 bases and J dropped 4 bases, with 10 bases sitting between them. The CDR3 is 13 residues long. CDR1 is SGHKS and CDR2 is YYEKEE in the germline V gene (reference sequence). The CDR3, as DNA: TGTGCCAGCAGCTCGGACATCATCACTGAAGCTTTCTTT. Its protein product is CASSSDIITEAFF. Together with reference TRBV5-5 and TRBJ1-1, the CDR3 gives the full variable domain: DAGVTQSPTHLIKTRGQQVTLRCSPISGHKSVSWYQQVLGQGPQFIFQYYEKEERGRGNFPDRFSARQFPNYSSELNVNALLLGDSALYLCASSSDIITEAFFGQGTRLTVV.

The rearrangement uses TRBV6-5 and TRBJ1-2, with D perhaps TRBD1 (5 bases). Trimming removed 0 bases at V and 4 bases at J, with 12 bases between. Germline V lookup: CDR1 MNHEY, CDR2 SVGAGI. This CDR3 contains 15 residues. CDR3: CASSYSGGTGYGYTF. In DNA form, the CDR3 reads TGTGCCAGCAGTTACTCAGGCGGGACGGGCTATGGCTACACCTTC.

The chain employs TRBV6-1 and TRBJ1-1; D is uncertain. The length of the CDR3 is 18 residues. Germline assignment: CDR1 MNHNS and CDR2 SASEGT. The germline V and J ends were trimmed by 1 base and 1 base, with 19 bases remaining between them. The CDR3 protein is CASSEVVSGPIKNTEAFF. The DNA of the CDR3 is TGTGCCAGCAGTGAAGTTGTGTCAGGTCCTATTAAGAACACTGAAGCTTTCTTT.

The chain employs TRBV5-6 and TRBJ2-7, with TRBD2 matching 16 bases. The CDR3 runs 17 residues. Unmatched junction bases numbered 8, after V lost 4 bases and J lost 4 bases. Germline-derived CDR1 and CDR2 are SGHDT and YYEEEE. CDR3 sequence reads: CASSPWGLAGGPYEQYF. The CDR3 DNA sequence: TGTGCCAGCAGCCCATGGGGACTAGCGGGGGGGCCGTACGAGCAGTACTTC.

The chain uses TRBV2 and TRBJ2-7; D may be TRBD2 (6 bases). The CDR3 is 13 residues long. The V gene lost 6 bases and the J gene lost 4 bases, with 13 bases spanning the gap. CDR1 is SNHLY and CDR2 is FYNNEI in the germline V gene. The CDR3 here is CASRSGGGYEQYF. The DNA for the CDR3 is TGTGCCAGCAGATCCGGGGGAGGTTACGAGCAGTACTTC.

The V call is TRBV6-5, the J call TRBJ1-1; D is unclear. In germline, CDR1 is MNHEY, CDR2 SVGAGI. The CDR3 contains 11 residues. Deletions cut 2 bases from V and 8 bases from J, with 6 bases between. The CDR3 coding sequence is TGTGCCAGCAGTTACAGCGACGAAGCTTTCTTT. It translates to CASSYSDEAFF.

V and J are TRBV6-1 and TRBJ2-1, with D possibly TRBD1 on 6 matching bases. Trimming removed 7 bases from V and 7 bases from J, with 17 bases in between. CDR1 and CDR2 (germline): MNHNS, SASEGT. The CDR3 totals 14 residues. Here the CDR3 reads CASIRTQQGNEQFF. The CDR3 DNA reads as TGTGCCAGCATCCGAACGCAGCAGGGGAATGAGCAGTTCTTC.

The rearrangement links TRBV19 to TRBJ2-7, with D possibly TRBD1 on 5 matching bases. V lost 4 bases and J lost 5, with 12 bases in between. CDR3 length equals 13 residues. Germline CDR1 LNHDA, CDR2 SQIVND (reference sequence). The CDR3 DNA is TGTGCCAGTAGTACGACAGTTCTCAACGAGCAGTACTTC. Its translation: CASSTTVLNEQYF.

The genes are TRBV6-5 and TRBJ1-2, with unresolved D. Trimming pared 5 bases from V and 3 bases from J, leaving 7 bases between. The germline V gene encodes CDR1 MNHEY and CDR2 SVGAGI. This CDR3 region has 12 residues. The CDR3 DNA is TGTGCCAGCAGTGAGGGAGACTATGGCTACACCTTC. Translating gives CASSEGDYGYTF.

This clone was observed a few times. V gene TRBV29-1 combines with J gene TRBJ2-7, with TRBD1 matching over 7 bases. The germline gives CDR1 SQVTM, CDR2 ANQGSEA. Germline trimming cut 5 bases from V and 2 bases from J; bases unmatched to any gene: 6. The CDR3 spans 13 residues. CDR3 nucleotide sequence: TGCAGCGTTACTCAGACAGGGACCTACGAGCAGTACTTC. Translation: CSVTQTGTYEQYF.

There are a few counts of this clone. This chain joins TRBV21-1 and TRBJ1-2; TRBD1 is the table's D call and was not checked against the DNA. TRBV21-1 is shown as a pseudogene. This CDR3 comprises 15 residues. CDR3 DNA sequence: TGTGCCAGCAGCAAAGCGCTAGGGGCGACCTATGGCTACACCTTC. Translated: CASSKALGATYGYTF.